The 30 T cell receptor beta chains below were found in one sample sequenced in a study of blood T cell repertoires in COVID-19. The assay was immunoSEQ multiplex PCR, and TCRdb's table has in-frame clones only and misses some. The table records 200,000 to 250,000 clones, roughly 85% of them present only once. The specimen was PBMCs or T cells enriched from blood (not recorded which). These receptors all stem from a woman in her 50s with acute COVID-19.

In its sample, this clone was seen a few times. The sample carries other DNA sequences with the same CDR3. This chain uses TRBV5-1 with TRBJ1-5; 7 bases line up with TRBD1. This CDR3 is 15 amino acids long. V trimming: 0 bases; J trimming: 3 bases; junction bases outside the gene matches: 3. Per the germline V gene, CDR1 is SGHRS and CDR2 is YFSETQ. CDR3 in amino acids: CASSLGQGDNQPQHF. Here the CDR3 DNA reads TGCGCCAGCAGCTTGGGACAGGGCGACAATCAGCCCCAGCATTTT.

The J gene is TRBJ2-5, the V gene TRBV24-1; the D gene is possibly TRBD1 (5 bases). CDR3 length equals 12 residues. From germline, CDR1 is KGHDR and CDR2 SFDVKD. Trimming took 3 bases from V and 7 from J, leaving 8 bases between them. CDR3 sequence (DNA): TGTGCCACCAGTGATCATCAGGGGACCCAGTACTTC. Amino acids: CATSDHQGTQYF.

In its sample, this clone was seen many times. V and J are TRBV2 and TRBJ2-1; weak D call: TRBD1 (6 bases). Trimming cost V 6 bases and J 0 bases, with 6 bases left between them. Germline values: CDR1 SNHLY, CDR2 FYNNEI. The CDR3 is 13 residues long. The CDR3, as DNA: TGTGCCAGCAGGGACAGCTCCTACAATGAGCAGTTCTTC. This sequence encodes CASRDSSYNEQFF.

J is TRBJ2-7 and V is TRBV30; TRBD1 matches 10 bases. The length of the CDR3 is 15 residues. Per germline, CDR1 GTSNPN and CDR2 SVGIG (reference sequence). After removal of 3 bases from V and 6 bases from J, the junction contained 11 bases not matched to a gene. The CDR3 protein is CAWREDWDRGSEQYF. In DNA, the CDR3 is TGTGCCTGGAGGGAGGACTGGGACAGGGGTAGCGAGCAGTACTTC.

The CDR3 region has the DNA TGTGCCAGCAGCCTCCGGGGCTATGGCTACACCTTC. Its protein product is CASSLRGYGYTF. The rearrangement uses TRBV28 and TRBJ1-2; no clear D gene. The germline V gene encodes CDR1 MDHEN and CDR2 SYDVKM. V was trimmed by 6 bases and J by 4 bases, leaving 9 bases between them. The CDR3 is made up of 12 amino acids.

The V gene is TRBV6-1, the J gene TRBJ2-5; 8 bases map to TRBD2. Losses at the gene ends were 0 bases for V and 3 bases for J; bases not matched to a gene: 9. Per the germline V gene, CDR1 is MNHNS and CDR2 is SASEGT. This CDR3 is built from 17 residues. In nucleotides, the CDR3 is TGTGCCAGCAGTGAAGCCCTCAATAGAGCGGGGGAAGAGACCCAGTACTTC. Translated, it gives CASSEALNRAGEETQYF.

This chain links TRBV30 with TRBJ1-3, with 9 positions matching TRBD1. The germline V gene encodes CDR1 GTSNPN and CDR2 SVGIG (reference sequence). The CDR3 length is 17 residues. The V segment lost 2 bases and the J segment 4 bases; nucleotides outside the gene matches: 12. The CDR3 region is CAWSRIRDRVFGNTIYF. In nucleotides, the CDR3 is TGTGCCTGGAGTAGAATCCGGGACAGGGTTTTCGGAAACACCATATATTTT. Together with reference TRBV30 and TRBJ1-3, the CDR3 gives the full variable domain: SQTIHQWPATLVQPVGSPLSLECTVEGTSNPNLYWYRQAAGRGLQLLFYSVGIGQISSEVPQNLSASRPQDRQFILSSKKLLLSDSGFYLCAWSRIRDRVFGNTIYFGEGSWLTVV.

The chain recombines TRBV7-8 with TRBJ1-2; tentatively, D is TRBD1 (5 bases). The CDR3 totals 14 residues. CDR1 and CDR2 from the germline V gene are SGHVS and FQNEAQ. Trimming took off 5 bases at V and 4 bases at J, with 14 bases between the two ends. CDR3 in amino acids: CASSPSGRAYGYTF. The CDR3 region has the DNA TGTGCCAGCAGCCCATCGGGCAGGGCCTATGGCTACACCTTC.

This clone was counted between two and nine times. CDR3 DNA: TGTGCCAGCAGCCTGGGAAGGGGAGGGGATAATGAAAAACTGTTTTTT. Translated, it gives CASSLGRGGDNEKLFF. The chain has TRBV7-8 and TRBJ1-4, with a tentative D call TRBD1 (5 bases). The length of the CDR3 is 16 residues. CDR1 SGHVS and CDR2 FQNEAQ come from the germline V gene. Trimming took 5 bases from V and 4 from J, leaving 17 bases between them.

As DNA, the CDR3 is TGTGCCAGCAGCCCTGACAGGGGGCGAGACACTGAAGCTTTCTTT. Translation gives CASSPDRGRDTEAFF. V gene TRBV11-2 combines with J gene TRBJ1-1, with TRBD1 identical over 10 bases. The CDR3 covers 15 residues. Germline loops: CDR1 SGHAT, CDR2 FQNNGV. The ends lost 5 bases at V and 3 bases at J; junction bases unmatched: 6. The complete variable domain, with remaining parts taken from reference TRBV11-2 and TRBJ1-1, reads EAGVAQSPRYKIIEKRQSVAFWCNPISGHATLYWYQQILGQGPKLLIQFQNNGVVDDSQLPKDRFSAERLKGVDSTLKIQPAKLEDSAVYLCASSPDRGRDTEAFFGQGTRLTVV.

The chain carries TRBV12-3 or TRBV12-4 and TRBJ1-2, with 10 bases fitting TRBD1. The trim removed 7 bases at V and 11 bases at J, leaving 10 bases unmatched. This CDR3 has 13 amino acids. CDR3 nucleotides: TGTGCCAGCACCCCGACAGGGGGCCCGTGGTACACCTTC. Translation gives CASTPTGGPWYTF.

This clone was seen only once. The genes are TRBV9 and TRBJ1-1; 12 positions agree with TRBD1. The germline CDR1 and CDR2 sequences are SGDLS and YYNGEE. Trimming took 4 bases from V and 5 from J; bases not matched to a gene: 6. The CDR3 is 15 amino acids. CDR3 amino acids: CASSPGGQGATEAFF. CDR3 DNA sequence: TGTGCCAGCAGCCCAGGGGGACAGGGGGCTACTGAAGCTTTCTTT. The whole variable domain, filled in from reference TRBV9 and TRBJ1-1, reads DSGVTQTPKHLITATGQRVTLRCSPRSGDLSVYWYQQSLDQGLQFLIQYYNGEERAKGNILERFSAQQFPDLHSELNLSSLELGDSALYFCASSPGGQGATEAFFGQGTRLTVV.

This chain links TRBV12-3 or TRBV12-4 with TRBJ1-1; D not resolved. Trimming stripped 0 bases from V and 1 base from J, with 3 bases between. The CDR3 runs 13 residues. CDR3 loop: CASSLAGNTEAFF. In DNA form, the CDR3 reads TGTGCCAGCAGTTTAGCCGGGAACACTGAAGCTTTCTTT.

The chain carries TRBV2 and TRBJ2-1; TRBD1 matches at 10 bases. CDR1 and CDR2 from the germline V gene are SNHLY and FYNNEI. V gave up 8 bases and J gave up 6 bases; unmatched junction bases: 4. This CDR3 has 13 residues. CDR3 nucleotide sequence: TGTGCCAGCGAGACAGGGGGCTCCAATGAGCAGTTCTTC. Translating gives CASETGGSNEQFF. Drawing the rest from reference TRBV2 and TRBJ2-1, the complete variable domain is EPEVTQTPSHQVTQMGQEVILRCVPISNHLYFYWYRQILGQKVEFLVSFYNNEISEKSEIFDDQFSVERPDGSNFTLKIRSTKLEDSAMYFCASETGGSNEQFFGPGTRLTVL.

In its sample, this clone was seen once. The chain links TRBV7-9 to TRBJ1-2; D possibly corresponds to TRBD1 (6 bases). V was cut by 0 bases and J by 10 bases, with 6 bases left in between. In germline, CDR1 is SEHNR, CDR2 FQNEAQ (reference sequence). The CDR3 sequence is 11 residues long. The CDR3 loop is CASSLAGHYTF. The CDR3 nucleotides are TGTGCCAGCAGCTTAGCGGGACACTACACCTTC.

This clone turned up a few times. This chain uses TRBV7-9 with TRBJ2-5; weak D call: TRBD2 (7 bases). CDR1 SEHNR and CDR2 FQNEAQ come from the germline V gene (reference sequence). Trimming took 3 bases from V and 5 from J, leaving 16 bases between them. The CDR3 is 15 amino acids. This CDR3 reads CASSFKGGHTETQYF. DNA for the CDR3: TGTGCCAGCAGCTTCAAGGGGGGGCATACCGAGACCCAGTACTTC.

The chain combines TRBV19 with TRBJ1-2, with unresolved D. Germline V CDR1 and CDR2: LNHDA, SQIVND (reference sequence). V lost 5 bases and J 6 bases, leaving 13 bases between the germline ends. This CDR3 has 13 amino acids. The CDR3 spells CASSDRAGDGYTF. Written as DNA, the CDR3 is TGTGCCAGTAGTGATAGGGCGGGCGATGGCTACACCTTC. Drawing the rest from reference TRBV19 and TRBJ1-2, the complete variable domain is DGGITQSPKYLFRKEGQNVTLSCEQNLNHDAMYWYRQDPGQGLRLIYYSQIVNDFQKGDIAEGYSVSREKKESFPLTVTSAQKNPTAFYLCASSDRAGDGYTFGSGTRLTVV.

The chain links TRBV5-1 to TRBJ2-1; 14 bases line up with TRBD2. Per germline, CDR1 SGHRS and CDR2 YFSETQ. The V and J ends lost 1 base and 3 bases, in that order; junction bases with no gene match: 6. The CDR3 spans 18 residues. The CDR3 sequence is CASSLKTSGGAGYNEQFF. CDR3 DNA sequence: TGCGCCAGCAGCTTGAAGACTAGCGGGGGGGCCGGCTACAATGAGCAGTTCTTC. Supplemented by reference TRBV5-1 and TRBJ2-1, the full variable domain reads KAGVTQTPRYLIKTRGQQVTLSCSPISGHRSVSWYQQTPGQGLQFLFEYFSETQRNKGNFPGRFSGRQFSNSRSEMNVSTLELGDSALYLCASSLKTSGGAGYNEQFFGPGTRLTVL.

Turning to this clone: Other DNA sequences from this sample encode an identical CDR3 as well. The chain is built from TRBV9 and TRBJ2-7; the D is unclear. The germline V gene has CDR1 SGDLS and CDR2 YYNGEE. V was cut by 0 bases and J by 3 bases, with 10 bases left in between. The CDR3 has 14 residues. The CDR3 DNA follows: TGTGCCAGCAGCGTAGGCGACACAAGCTACGAGCAGTACTTC. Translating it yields CASSVGDTSYEQYF.

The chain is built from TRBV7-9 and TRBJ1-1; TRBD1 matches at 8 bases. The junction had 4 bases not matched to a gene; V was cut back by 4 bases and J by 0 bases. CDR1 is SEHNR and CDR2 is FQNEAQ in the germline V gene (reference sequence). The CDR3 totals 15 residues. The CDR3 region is CASSSGTGLNTEAFF. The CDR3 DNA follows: TGTGCCAGCAGCTCAGGGACAGGTTTGAACACTGAAGCTTTCTTT.

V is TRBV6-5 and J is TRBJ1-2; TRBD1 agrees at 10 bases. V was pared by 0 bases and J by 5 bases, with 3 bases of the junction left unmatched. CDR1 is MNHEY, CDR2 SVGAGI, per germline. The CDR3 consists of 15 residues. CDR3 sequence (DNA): TGTGCCAGCAGTTACTCTTTGGACAGGGGGTATGGCTACACCTTC. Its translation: CASSYSLDRGYGYTF.

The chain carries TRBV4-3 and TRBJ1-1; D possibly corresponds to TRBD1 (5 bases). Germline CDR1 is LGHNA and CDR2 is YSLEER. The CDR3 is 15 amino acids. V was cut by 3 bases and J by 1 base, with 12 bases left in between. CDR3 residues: CASSQAGTRNTEAFF. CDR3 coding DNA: TGCGCCAGCAGCCAGGCCGGGACTAGGAACACTGAAGCTTTCTTT.

Here the CDR3 reads CASSGSTVLETQYF. CDR3 in DNA: TGTGCCAGCAGTGGGTCGACAGTGCTGGAGACCCAGTACTTC. V and J are TRBV27 and TRBJ2-5; weak D call: TRBD1 (5 bases). CDR3 length equals 14 residues. Germline V gives CDR1 MNHEY, CDR2 SMNVEV (reference sequence). The ends were cut back, 5 bases at V and 5 bases at J, with 15 bases in the middle.

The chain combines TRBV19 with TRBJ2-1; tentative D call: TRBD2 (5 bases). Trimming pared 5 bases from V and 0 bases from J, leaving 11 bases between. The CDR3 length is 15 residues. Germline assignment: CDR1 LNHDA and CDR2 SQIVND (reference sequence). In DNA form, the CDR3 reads TGTGCCAGTAGTTCCACTAGGAGCTCCTACAATGAGCAGTTCTTC. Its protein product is CASSSTRSSYNEQFF. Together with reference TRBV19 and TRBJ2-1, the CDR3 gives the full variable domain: DGGITQSPKYLFRKEGQNVTLSCEQNLNHDAMYWYRQDPGQGLRLIYYSQIVNDFQKGDIAEGYSVSREKKESFPLTVTSAQKNPTAFYLCASSSTRSSYNEQFFGPGTRLTVL.

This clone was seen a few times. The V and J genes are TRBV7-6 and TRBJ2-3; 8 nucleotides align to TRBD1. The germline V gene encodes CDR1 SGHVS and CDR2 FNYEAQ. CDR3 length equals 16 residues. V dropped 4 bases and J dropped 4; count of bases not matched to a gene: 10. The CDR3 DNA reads TGTGCCAGCAGCTACCTGGACAGGGAAGTGGCAGATACGCAGTATTTT. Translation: CASSYLDREVADTQYF.

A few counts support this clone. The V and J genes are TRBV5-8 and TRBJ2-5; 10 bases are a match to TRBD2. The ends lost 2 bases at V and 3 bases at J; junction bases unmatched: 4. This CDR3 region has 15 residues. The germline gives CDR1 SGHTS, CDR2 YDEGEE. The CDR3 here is CASSFSGGAEETQYF. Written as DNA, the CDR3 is TGTGCCAGCAGCTTCAGCGGGGGGGCCGAAGAGACCCAGTACTTC.

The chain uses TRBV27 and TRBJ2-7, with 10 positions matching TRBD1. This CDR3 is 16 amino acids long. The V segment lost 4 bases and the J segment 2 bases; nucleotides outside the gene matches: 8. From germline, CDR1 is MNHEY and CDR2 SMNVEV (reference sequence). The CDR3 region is CASSSNPGTGAYEQYF. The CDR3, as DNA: TGTGCCAGCAGTTCCAACCCCGGGACAGGGGCCTACGAGCAGTACTTC.

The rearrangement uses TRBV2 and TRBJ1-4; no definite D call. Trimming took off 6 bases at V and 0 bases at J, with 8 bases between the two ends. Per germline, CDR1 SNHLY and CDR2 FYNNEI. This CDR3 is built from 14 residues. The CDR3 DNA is TGTGCCAGCAGGGTCGTAGCAACTAATGAAAAACTGTTTTTT. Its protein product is CASRVVATNEKLFF. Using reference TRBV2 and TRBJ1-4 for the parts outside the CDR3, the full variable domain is EPEVTQTPSHQVTQMGQEVILRCVPISNHLYFYWYRQILGQKVEFLVSFYNNEISEKSEIFDDQFSVERPDGSNFTLKIRSTKLEDSAMYFCASRVVATNEKLFFGSGTQLSVL.

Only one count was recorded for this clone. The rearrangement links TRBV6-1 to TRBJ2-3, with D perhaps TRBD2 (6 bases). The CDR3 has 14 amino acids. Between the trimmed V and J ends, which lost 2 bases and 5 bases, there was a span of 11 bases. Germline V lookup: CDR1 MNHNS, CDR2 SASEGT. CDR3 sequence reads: CASSEFGGVDTQYF. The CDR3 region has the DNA TGTGCCAGCAGTGAATTTGGAGGGGTAGATACGCAGTATTTT.

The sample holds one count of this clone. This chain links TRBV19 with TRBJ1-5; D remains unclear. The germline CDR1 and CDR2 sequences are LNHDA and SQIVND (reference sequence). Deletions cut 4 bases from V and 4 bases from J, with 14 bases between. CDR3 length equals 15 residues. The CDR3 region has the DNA TGTGCCAGTAGTAATTCGCCCCGGTCGAATCAGCCCCAGCATTTT. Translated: CASSNSPRSNQPQHF.